The 12 T cell receptor beta chains below come from one sample, sequenced in a study of Graves' ophthalmopathy and Graves' hyperthyroidism. As the template, RNA transcripts were used to amplify TCR beta CDR3 regions. Second-round multiplex PCR came after a first-round RT-PCR that employed HTBI primers. MiXCR, run by TCRdb on the multiplex PCR reads, gives a single entry per CDR3 protein. The table lists roughly 220,000 distinct CDR3 sequences, around 45% of them singletons, with more than 45% in the top ten. The sample was peripheral blood. Receptors originate from an adult man with Graves' ophthalmopathy.

This sequence joins TRBV6-6 and TRBJ1-1; no clear D gene. Deletions cut 2 bases from V and 4 bases from J, with 11 bases between. This CDR3 region has 14 residues. Germline V CDR1 and CDR2: MNHNY, SVGAGI (reference sequence). CDR3 nucleotide sequence: TGTGCCAGCAGTTACCTGGGGAGCAGCACTGAAGCTTTCTTT. Its protein product is CASSYLGSSTEAFF.

The chain couples TRBV20-1 to TRBJ1-1, with D possibly matching TRBD1 (5 bases). The CDR3 length is 15 residues. V lost 1 base and J lost 4, with 16 bases in between. Germline loops: CDR1 DFQATT, CDR2 SNEGSKA (reference sequence). The chain's CDR3 is CSARAARTGPTEAFF. The DNA of the CDR3 is TGCAGTGCTAGAGCTGCGAGAACGGGGCCCACTGAAGCTTTCTTT.

The chain combines TRBV20-1 with TRBJ1-1, with D hard to call. This CDR3 region has 16 residues. Germline assignment: CDR1 DFQATT and CDR2 SNEGSKA (reference sequence). V shed 0 bases and J shed 0 bases, with 14 bases lying between them. CDR3 loop: CSARDGSRHLNTEAFF. CDR3 DNA sequence: TGCAGTGCTAGAGATGGTTCAAGACATCTGAACACTGAAGCTTTCTTT.

The V call is TRBV5-1, the J call TRBJ2-2; no reliable D call. The germline V and J ends were trimmed by 4 bases and 6 bases, with 13 bases remaining between them. This CDR3 is 14 amino acids long. The germline CDR1 and CDR2 sequences are SGHRS and YFSETQ. The CDR3: CASSAAWAAGELFF. The CDR3, as DNA: TGCGCCAGCAGCGCAGCTTGGGCCGCCGGGGAGCTGTTTTTT.

The chain is built from TRBV12-5 and TRBJ1-5; D might be TRBD1 (5 bases). Germline V gene data show CDR1 as LGHNT and CDR2 as FRNRAP. The germline V and J ends were trimmed by 4 bases and 4 bases, with 14 bases remaining between them. The CDR3 has 15 amino acids. The CDR3 DNA reads TGTGCTAGTGGTTGGGGGTCAGGGAATAATCAGCCCCAGCATTTT. Translation: CASGWGSGNNQPQHF.

V is TRBV6-1 and J is TRBJ1-5, with a possible D match to TRBD1 (5 bases). The V end lost 3 bases, the J end lost 0 bases, and 15 bases lay between the germline ends. The CDR3 has 17 amino acids. CDR1 and CDR2 from the germline V gene are MNHNS and SASEGT. The CDR3 nucleotides read TGTGCCAGCAGTGATCGGGTGGGGCATTATAGCAATCAGCCCCAGCATTTT. Translated, it gives CASSDRVGHYSNQPQHF.

The chain links TRBV12-3 or TRBV12-4 to TRBJ1-1; D possibly corresponds to TRBD1 (6 bases). The CDR3 is made up of 14 amino acids. The ends were cut back, 7 bases at V and 0 bases at J, with 12 bases in the middle. CDR3 sequence reads: CASITGQVNTEAFF. CDR3 DNA: TGTGCCAGCATTACGGGACAAGTGAACACTGAAGCTTTCTTT.

This clonotype was picked up one time. The chain couples TRBV29-1 to TRBJ1-1; the D is unclear. This CDR3 has 12 amino acids. CDR1 SQVTM and CDR2 ANQGSEA come from the germline V gene. Deletions cut 7 bases from V and 8 bases from J, with 17 bases between. The CDR3 DNA is TGCAGCGCGGATGTTCCCGACGGGGAAGCTTTCTTT. As protein: CSADVPDGEAFF.

The chain uses TRBV12-3 or TRBV12-4 and TRBJ2-7; 9 bases are shared with TRBD1. V was clipped by 5 bases and J by 5 bases; unmatched bases: 10. The CDR3 extends over 15 amino acids. The CDR3 coding sequence is TGTGCCAGCAGTCCCGGGACAGGGTCCTGGGACGAGCAGTACTTC. Protein sequence: CASSPGTGSWDEQYF.

The gene calls are TRBV2 and TRBJ2-1; a weak D match, TRBD1 (6 bases). CDR1 is SNHLY, CDR2 FYNNEI, per germline. V lost 6 bases, J lost 4 bases, and 7 bases lay in between. This CDR3 is built from 12 residues. The CDR3 protein is CASRDRYNEQFF. In DNA form, the CDR3 reads TGTGCCAGCAGAGACAGGTACAATGAGCAGTTCTTC.

The chain is built from TRBV29-1 and TRBJ2-5; D is unresolved. This CDR3 comprises 16 residues. CDR1 and CDR2 (germline): SQVTM, ANQGSEA. V lost 3 bases and J lost 1, with 18 bases in between. CDR3 loop: CSVDGGHLPSQETQYF. CDR3 nucleotide sequence: TGCAGCGTTGATGGTGGTCACTTGCCCTCCCAAGAGACCCAGTACTTC.

This clonotype was counted only a few times. The V and J genes are TRBV29-1 and TRBJ1-2, with TRBD1 matching 7 bases. The CDR3 has 14 residues. The V and J ends lost 0 bases and 8 bases, in that order; junction bases with no gene match: 9. Germline V gene lookup returns CDR1 SQVTM and CDR2 ANQGSEA. In DNA form, the CDR3 reads TGCAGCGTTGAAGATAGACAGGGAAGGGGCGGCTACACCTTC. Protein: CSVEDRQGRGGYTF.